Here is one T cell receptor beta chain with its context. The antigen is undetermined. The sample is drawn from a study of T-cell memory formation after mild COVID-19. General study findings and limits: From day 15 to 85, contracting clones were balanced between CD4 and CD8, whereas later expanders leaned toward CD4+.

From 5'RACE with constant-segment primers came TCR alpha and TCR beta cDNA libraries that carried sample barcodes and UMIs. TCRdb redid the calling of the 5' RACE reads with MiXCR, one entry per CDR3 protein. Among 250,000 to 300,000 distinct CDR3 sequences listed, under 20% were seen once. The sample was PBMCs or a T cell subset sorted from them (not recorded which). The TCR sequence derives from a man aged 18 to 30 who had mild COVID-19 (a few samples of this study predate the infection). Cell type and time point are not known.

The CDR3 coding sequence is TGTGCCAGCAGCTTGACCCCCGCGGACAGGGTAATATACAATGAGCAGTTCTTC. Amino acids: CASSLTPADRVIYNEQFF. The genes are TRBV7-3 and TRBJ2-1, with 8 bases matching TRBD1. Trimming cost V 3 bases and J 4 bases; bases outside gene matches: 14. This CDR3 contains 18 residues. Germline-derived CDR1 and CDR2 are SGHTA and FQGTGA.